Sequencing of this T cell receptor beta chain was carried out in a study of control samples from healthy donors and cancer patients. Sequencing used immunoSEQ multiplex PCR; TCRdb keeps in-frame clones, though not all of them. The repertoire holds approximately 140,000 clones, with roughly 93% as singletons. Germline values: CDR1 SGHRS, CDR2 YFSETQ. The germline V and J ends were trimmed by 2 bases and 5 bases, with 10 bases remaining between them. The CDR3 contains 14 residues. This chain links TRBV5-1 with TRBJ2-2; TRBD1 might be the D (6 bases). The clonotype originates from a man between 18 and 29 years old in good health. Specimen: blood. In nucleotides, the CDR3 is TGCGCCAGCAGCTTTGACAGGTATACCGGGGAGCTGTTTTTT. It translates to CASSFDRYTGELFF.